The entry below gives a single T cell receptor beta chain sequence along with its context. In the CD4+ fraction, cells were divided into CD45RA+ naive and CD45RA-negative memory subsets. The data were obtained in a study of shared clonotypes between healthy human individuals. Generated by immunoSEQ multiplex PCR, the TCRdb table keeps only in-frame clones and is missing some. The sample lists millions of clones, approximately 93% seen once, with 0.35% to 0.5% in the top ten. The receptor was derived from a man aged 18 to 30 in good health. Some clones in this sample may be carry-over from other donors' samples. The sample taken for sequencing was naive CD4+ T cells from PBMCs. Subset reported: CD45RA+ positively selected.

The CDR3 nucleotides read TGCAGCGTCGCCGGGACAGGCGGCTACACCTTC. Translating it yields CSVAGTGGYTF. This rearrangement joins TRBV29-1 to TRBJ1-2; 8 bases are shared with TRBD1. The V gene end was trimmed by 6 bases and the J gene end by 8 bases; junction bases not matched to a gene: 5. From germline, CDR1 is SQVTM and CDR2 ANQGSEA. The CDR3 is made up of 11 amino acids.